This T cell receptor (beta chain) stems from a study of response to subunit inactivated influenza vaccine. Study results and limitations: Each seasonal flu vaccination may recruit only limited new T cells, authors suggested.

MiXCR was run by TCRdb on the RT-PCR reads, yielding one entry per CDR3 protein. The sample has 700,000 to 900,000 distinct CDR3 sequences, approximately 21% seen once; the top ten hold 10% to 13%. Per the germline V gene, CDR1 is LNHNV and CDR2 is YYDKDF (reference sequence). The length of the CDR3 is 15 residues. Trimming removed 0 bases at V and 4 bases at J, with 10 bases between. This clonotype turned up a few times. Its antigen is unknown. Sequencing was performed on PBMCs from blood, taken roughly 5 days after vaccination. The gene calls are TRBV15 and TRBJ2-1; D remains unclear. The sequence came from a man aged 45 to 65 who received an inactivated influenza vaccine. This CDR3 reads CATSREAIGYNEQFF. The CDR3 DNA sequence: TGTGCCACCAGCAGAGAGGCTATCGGTTACAATGAGCAGTTCTTC.